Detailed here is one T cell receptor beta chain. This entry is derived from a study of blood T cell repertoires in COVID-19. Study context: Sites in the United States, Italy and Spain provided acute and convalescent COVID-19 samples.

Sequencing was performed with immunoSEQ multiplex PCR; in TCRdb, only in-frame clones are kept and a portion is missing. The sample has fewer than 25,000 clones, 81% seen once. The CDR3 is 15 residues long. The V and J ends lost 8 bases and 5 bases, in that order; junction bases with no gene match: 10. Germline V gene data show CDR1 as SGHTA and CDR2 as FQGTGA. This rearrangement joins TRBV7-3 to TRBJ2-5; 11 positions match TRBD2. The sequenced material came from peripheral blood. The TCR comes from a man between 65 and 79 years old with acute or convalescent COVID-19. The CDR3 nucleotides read TGTGCCAGCTCCCTCGGACTAGCGGGCATGGAGACCCAGTACTTC. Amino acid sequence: CASSLGLAGMETQYF.